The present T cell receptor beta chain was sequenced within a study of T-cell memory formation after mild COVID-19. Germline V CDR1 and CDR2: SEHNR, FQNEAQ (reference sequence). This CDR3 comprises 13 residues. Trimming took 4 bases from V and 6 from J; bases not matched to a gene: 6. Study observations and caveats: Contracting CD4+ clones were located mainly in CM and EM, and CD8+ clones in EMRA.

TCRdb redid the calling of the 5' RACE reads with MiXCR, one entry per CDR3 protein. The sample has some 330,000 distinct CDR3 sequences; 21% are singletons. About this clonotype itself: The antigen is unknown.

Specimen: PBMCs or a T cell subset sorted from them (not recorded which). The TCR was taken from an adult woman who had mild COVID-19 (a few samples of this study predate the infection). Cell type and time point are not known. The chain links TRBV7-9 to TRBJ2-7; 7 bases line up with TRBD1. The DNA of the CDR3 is TGTGCCAGCAGCTCGACGGACAGGCCCGAGCAGTACTTC. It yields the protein CASSSTDRPEQYF.